This T cell receptor (beta chain) was documented in a study of blood T cell repertoires in COVID-19 (dated by TCRdb to the early 2020s). The study in broad terms: Samples covering the acute and convalescent phases of COVID-19 were provided by collaborators in the United States, Italy and Spain. Where HLA class I and class II types were available, the types were taken from metadata supplied by the sample provider, not from assay-based typing. The material from the prospective study consisted of cDNA or gDNA derived from T cells, B-cell-depleted T cells, or PBMCs. Subjects who had been exposed to COVID-19, were actively infected with it, or had recovered from it provided the deeply sampled blood TCRbeta repertoires that made up the dataset. The repertoires were released in a freely available public database meant as a resource for research on the immune response to SARS-CoV-2. Nearly every sample came with metadata listing a de-identified subject ID, COVID-19 status, age in years and sex. The samples were drawn from two sources: the first 160 participants of the ongoing ImmuneRACE study, and some 1,300 subjects contributed by 6 global collaborators. General conclusions and limits of the study: Clinical and demographic metadata were provided uncurated, with the amount varying by source and participant.

TCRbeta CDR3 regions were amplified from genomic DNA using the immunoSEQ Assay, a bias-controlled multiplex PCR. The study's processing was this. Nucleated cell counts per sample were estimated from amplification of reference gene primers within the assay. To quantify the absolute abundance of each unique TCRbeta CDR3 rearrangement, sequence reads were collapsed and filtered. For each sample, productive Simpson clonality was calculated by taking the square root of Simpson's diversity index across productive rearrangements. TCRdb carries this immuneACCESS record with in-frame sequences only. Its versions omit some clonotypes, under half of them owing to an unresolved V gene in the studies checked, with the rest unexplained. V, J and clone size were drawn from that table, and D and trimming were deduced from the DNA. This sample holds under 500,000 clones; roughly nine tenths were observed only once. Of the sample, around 1.1% is held by the ten largest clones.

In the prospective study, participants were about 18 to 100 years old, resided in 20 to 30 geographic areas of the United States, and were enrolled through a virtual design. In the prospective study, cohorts were assigned on the basis of participant-reported clinical history obtained from a screening survey and a study questionnaire. Recovered participants in ImmuneRACE Cohort 3 were defined as having two consecutive negative NP/OP PCR tests, clearance from a healthcare professional, or resolution of symptoms. Mobile phlebotomists in the prospective study collected whole blood, serum and a nasopharyngeal or oropharyngeal swab from every participant. Prospective study participants could optionally give additional blood draws and questionnaires over an approximately 2-month period. Blood samples from the prospective study were shipped frozen or at room temperature prior to DNA extraction. V was cut back by 0 bases and J by 5 bases, leaving a gap of 6 bases between them. Taken from the germline V gene, the CDR1 and CDR2 loops are SGDLS and YYNGEE. The CDR3 holds 13 amino acids from the cysteine to the phenylalanine. Just the 39-base CDR3 DNA is kept, in frame starting at base 1.

This clone was observed once. No cognate antigen has been identified for it. No per-base quality is available; no much larger clone lies one base away. The chain uses TRBV9 and TRBJ2-1; the D gene cannot be named for sure. This receptor was taken from a man between 25 and 39 years old who had recovered from COVID-19. Sequences were obtained from PBMCs or T cells enriched from blood (not recorded which). CDR3 region: CASSVDFNNEQFF. In nucleotide form, the sequence is TGTGCCAGCAGCGTAGACTTCAACAATGAGCAGTTCTTC.